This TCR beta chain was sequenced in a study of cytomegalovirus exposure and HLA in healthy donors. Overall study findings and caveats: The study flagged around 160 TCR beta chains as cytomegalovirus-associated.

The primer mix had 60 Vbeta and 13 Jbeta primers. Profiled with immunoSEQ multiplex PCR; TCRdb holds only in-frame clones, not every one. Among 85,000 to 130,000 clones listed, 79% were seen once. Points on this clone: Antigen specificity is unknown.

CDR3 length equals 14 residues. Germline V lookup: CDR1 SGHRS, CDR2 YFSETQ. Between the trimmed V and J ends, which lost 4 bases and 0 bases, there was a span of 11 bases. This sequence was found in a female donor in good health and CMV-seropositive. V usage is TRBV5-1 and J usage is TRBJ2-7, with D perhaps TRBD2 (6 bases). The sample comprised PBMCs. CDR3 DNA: TGCGCCAGCAGCGGGGACTCCTTCTCCTACGAGCAGTACTTC. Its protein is CASSGDSFSYEQYF.